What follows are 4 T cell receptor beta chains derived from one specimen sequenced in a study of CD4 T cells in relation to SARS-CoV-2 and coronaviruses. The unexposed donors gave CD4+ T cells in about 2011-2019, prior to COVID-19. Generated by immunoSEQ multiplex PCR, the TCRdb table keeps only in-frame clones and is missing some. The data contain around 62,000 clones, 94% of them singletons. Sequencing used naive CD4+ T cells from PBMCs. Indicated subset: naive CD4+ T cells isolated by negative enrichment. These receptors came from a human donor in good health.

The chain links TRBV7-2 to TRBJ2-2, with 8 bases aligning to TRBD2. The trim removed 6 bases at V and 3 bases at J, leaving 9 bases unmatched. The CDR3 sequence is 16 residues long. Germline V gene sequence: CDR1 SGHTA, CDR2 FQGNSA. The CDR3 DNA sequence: TGTGCCAGCAGGGATGACGGGACTAGTCACACCGGGGAGCTGTTTTTT. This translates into CASRDDGTSHTGELFF.

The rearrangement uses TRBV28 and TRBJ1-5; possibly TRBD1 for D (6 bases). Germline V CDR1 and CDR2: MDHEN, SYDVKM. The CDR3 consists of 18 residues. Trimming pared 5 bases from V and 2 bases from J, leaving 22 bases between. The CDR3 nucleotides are TGTGCCAGCAGTCTAGGGGGGGACCTTACAGCAGGCAATCAGCCCCAGCATTTT. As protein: CASSLGGDLTAGNQPQHF.

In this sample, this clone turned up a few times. CDR3 protein: CASGLLTGERYEQYF. CDR3 DNA sequence: TGTGCTAGTGGTTTGTTAACAGGGGAAAGGTACGAGCAGTACTTC. The rearrangement links TRBV12-5 to TRBJ2-7, with 7 positions matching TRBD1. The CDR3 has 15 amino acids. Trimming took 2 bases from V and 4 from J; bases not matched to a gene: 8. Germline values: CDR1 LGHNT, CDR2 FRNRAP.

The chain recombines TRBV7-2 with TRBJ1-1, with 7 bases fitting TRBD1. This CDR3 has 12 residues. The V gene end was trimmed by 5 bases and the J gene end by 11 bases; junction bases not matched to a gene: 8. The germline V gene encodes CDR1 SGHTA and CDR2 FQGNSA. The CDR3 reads CASSQDRNRAFF. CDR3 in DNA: TGTGCCAGCAGCCAGGACAGGAACCGCGCTTTCTTT.